This T cell receptor beta chain was sequenced for a study of blood T cell repertoires in COVID-19. Looking at the study overall: In each case, the material was cDNA or gDNA derived from T cells, B-cell-depleted T cells, or PBMCs.

Libraries were prepared by immunoSEQ multiplex PCR; TCRdb keeps only in-frame clonotypes and omits some of them. The table shows about 220,000 clones, with roughly 87% occurring only once. Deletions cut 10 bases from V and 2 bases from J, with 16 bases between. The CDR3 loop spans 14 amino acids. Germline-derived CDR1 and CDR2 are MNHEY and SVGAGI. Sample: peripheral blood. This sequence originates from a man aged 35 to 55 with active or convalescent COVID-19. The rearrangement uses TRBV6-5 and TRBJ2-3; D is possibly TRBD2 (5 bases). CDR3 sequence: CATARASYTDTQYF. CDR3 DNA: TGTGCCACCGCCCGGGCTAGCTACACAGATACGCAGTATTTT.